This T cell receptor beta chain was observed in a study of PD-1 blockade in classical Hodgkin lymphoma (dated by TCRdb to about 2020). General notes on the study: Nivolumab dosing was 3 mg/kg intravenously every 2 weeks, continuing until either disease progression or unacceptable toxicity. A peripheral blood immune signature of response to PD-1 blockade in classical Hodgkin lymphoma was defined using TCR beta sequencing and CyTOF.

What the time point label conveys for this sample: cycle 4 day 1 (C4D1), after six to seven weeks of nivolumab. Every trial patient had relapsed following autologous stem cell transplantation, and prior brentuximab vedotin exposure was what differed among cohorts A, B and C. A total of 56 patients with relapsed/refractory classical Hodgkin lymphoma made up the trial cohort, and each patient's best overall response was complete response, partial response or progressive disease. Trial patients were treated with single-agent nivolumab in the multi-cohort phase II CheckMate 205 trial. Best overall response was determined by an independent review committee according to the 2007 International Working Group response criteria. Trial PBMCs were collected immediately before nivolumab initiation (C1D1) and during therapy at cycle 2 day 1 and cycle 4 day 1. Peripheral blood was collected in 8 mL Vacutainer Cell Preparation Tubes, from which PBMCs were isolated by centrifugation and then cryopreserved.

The Qiagen DNeasy kit was used to extract genomic DNA from unsorted PBMCs and from the negatively selected CD4+ and CD8+ fractions. TCR beta CDR3 regions were amplified by immunoSEQ multiplex PCR using primers annealing to V and J segments. A synthetic immune receptor repertoire was used to minimize amplification bias, and any residual bias was removed computationally once sequencing was done. The paper's data handling went like this. Repertoire diversity was quantified as the Shannon entropy index using custom Python scripts. Unsorted, CD4+ and CD8+ repertoires were examined separately, except in combined analyses, for which CD4+ and CD8+ sequences were merged in silico. Clonal expansion was defined as a frequency increase of at least 2-fold after treatment compared with C1D1, and clones undetected at baseline were assigned a pseudocount of 0.5. Clones with 0 or 1 copy at C1D1 were defined as singleton clones, while clones with 2 or more copies were defined as non-singleton clones. Clones expanded in unsorted samples were annotated as CD4+, CD8+ or unknown by matching protein sequences in sorted samples from the same patient. Wilcoxon tests were applied to paired samples to test diversity changes from C1D1 to C4D1. Imported from immuneACCESS, the table was reduced by TCRdb to in-frame sequences with V and J called. These copies leave out some clones; in studies compared against another copy, an unresolved V gene accounts for under half, and the cause of the remainder is not known. V and J calls and clone size come straight from that table; D and trimming were deduced from the DNA. Recorded for this sample are fewer than 45,000 clones; around two thirds of them occurred a single time. Approximately 3% of the sample is held by the ten biggest clonotypes.

V was cut back by 6 bases and J by 8 bases, leaving a gap of 8 bases between them. Counted from cysteine to phenylalanine, this CDR3 has 11 amino acids. The DNA shown is the 33-base CDR3, in frame from base 1. The CDR1 and CDR2 encoded by the germline V gene are MNHEY and SVGAGI. Beyond this particular receptor, the publication reports: Diversity was lower in patients who began nivolumab less than 1 year after ASCT, so these patients were left out of later analyses to avoid confounding by immune reconstitution. Newly diagnosed patients were reported to have lower baseline TCR diversity than healthy donors, and relapsed/refractory patients were reported to have lower baseline TCR diversity still. By C4D1, a significant rise was seen in CD4+ TCR diversity but not in CD8+ TCR diversity (p=0.0027 vs p=0.16), and the rise was most apparent among complete responders (p=0.02). The study was restricted to a single clinical trial cohort, and the causes of repertoire differences, possibly disease activity or prior therapy, were left undefined. Baseline diversity similar to that of newly diagnosed patients was observed in trial patients achieving complete response, whereas significantly lower diversity was observed in partial responders and progressors.

In this sample, this clone turned up once. Its antigen remains unidentified. The sample holds no much larger clone one base away, and base qualities are not on file. The chain links TRBV6-5 with TRBJ1-3, with the identity of the D gene unclear. This receptor was obtained from a human donor with classical Hodgkin lymphoma. The sample in question was peripheral blood mononuclear cells (PBMCs), obtained before the fourth cycle of nivolumab. The DNA reads TGTGCCAGCAGCGTCGGGGACACCATATATTTT. The encoded protein is CASSVGDTIYF.